The TCR beta chain under discussion was sequenced for a study of T cell repertoires in cytomegalovirus infection. Overall study: Carrying CMV and the relevant HLA type showed in public TCR beta signatures. General study results and limits: The study found HLA-C-restricted CMV-specific TCR beta clonotypes dominating the ex vivo response. Summed frequency of shared TCR beta families picked out CMV carriers who also had the relevant HLA.

MiXCR, run by TCRdb on the reads, gives a single entry per CDR3 protein. This table holds more than 200,000 distinct CDR3 sequences, approximately 9.1% found once. This clonotype occurred many times. Its cognate antigen is unknown. This CDR3 region has 18 residues. The germline V gene has CDR1 SGHTA and CDR2 FQGTGA. V shed 5 bases, J shed 5 bases, and the junction held 16 bases outside the gene matches. Sequencing used PBMCs. The genes are TRBV7-3 and TRBJ2-2; 8 bases match TRBD2. The sequence was collected from a human donor in good health (CMV status not recorded). Some clones in this sample may be carry-over from other donors' samples. Written as DNA, the CDR3 is TGTGCCAGCAGCCCACGCATTGGGGCGGGGGGCCAGACCGGGGAGCTGTTTTTT. Its translation is CASSPRIGAGGQTGELFF.